Given below is one T cell receptor (beta chain) in context. This sample is drawn from a study of blood T cell repertoires in COVID-19. Study overall: From the United States, Italy and Spain came samples of acute and convalescent COVID-19. Sources were T cells, B-cell-depleted T cells, or PBMCs; the material itself was cDNA or gDNA.

In the authors' workflow: By means of reference gene primer amplification, nucleated cell counts were estimated. Using immunoSEQ multiplex PCR, the repertoire was profiled, and TCRdb retains in-frame clones only, with some absent. The V and J calls and the clone size are those of that table, but D and trimming were determined from the DNA. The sample lists approximately 80,000 clones; 70% to 80% were seen once. The ends were cut back, 4 bases at V and 4 bases at J, with 17 bases in the middle. Germline CDR1 is SGHRS and CDR2 is YFSETQ. CDR3 length: 15 amino acids. The origin of this receptor is a man aged 50-60 years with active or convalescent COVID-19. The gene calls are TRBV5-1 and TRBJ1-1; weak D call: TRBD1 (5 bases). Material: peripheral blood. CDR3 sequence (DNA): TGCGCCAGCAGCGCGGGGACGGAGCGAAGCACTGAAGCTTTCTTT. Amino acid sequence: CASSAGTERSTEAFF. The whole variable domain, filled in from reference TRBV5-1 and TRBJ1-1, reads KAGVTQTPRYLIKTRGQQVTLSCSPISGHRSVSWYQQTPGQGLQFLFEYFSETQRNKGNFPGRFSGRQFSNSRSEMNVSTLELGDSALYLCASSAGTERSTEAFFGQGTRLTVV.